This T cell receptor beta chain was sequenced during a study of blood T cell repertoires in COVID-19. Study-wide background: Some COVID-19 samples were acute and others convalescent; all came from the United States, Italy and Spain. Sample material is recorded as cDNA or gDNA derived from T cells, B-cell-depleted T cells, or PBMCs.

In this sample, this clone turned up once. The CDR3 sequence is 15 residues long. V shed 1 base and J shed 4 bases, with 12 bases lying between them. Germline loops: CDR1 SGHRS, CDR2 YFSETQ. In the original processing: Amplification of reference gene primers was used by the study to estimate nucleated cell counts. Produced via immunoSEQ multiplex PCR; TCRdb's table is partial and in-frame only. For V, J and clone size, that table is used; D and trimming come from the DNA. The sample carries around 120,000 clones, over 75% recorded once. The specimen was peripheral blood. The chain links TRBV5-1 to TRBJ2-1, with a weak D call TRBD2 (6 bases). The sequence came from a woman over 75 with acute or convalescent COVID-19. DNA for the CDR3: TGCGCCAGCAGCTTGCAAATGGGGGGATACAATGAGCAGTTCTTC. Translating gives CASSLQMGGYNEQFF.